This entry lists 26 T cell receptor beta chains sequenced from one sample in a study of PD-L1 blockade in urothelial cancer (dated by TCRdb to between 2016 and 2019). Library construction relied on the immunoSEQ multiplex PCR assay. In its TCRdb copy, this immuneACCESS table keeps in-frame sequences only and misses some clones. Where compared with another copy, unresolved V genes explain less than half of these, and the others have no known cause. The sample contains tens of thousands of clones, roughly 90% of them found a single time. The ten largest clones capture about 10% of the sample. Explained via the paper, the time point label denotes: peripheral blood 6 weeks after treatment start. The material was PBMCs, obtained around atezolizumab (anti-PD-L1) treatment. These receptors came from a man between 60 and 70 years old with urothelial cancer.

The V gene is TRBV11-1, the J gene TRBJ1-1; unclear D gene. CDR3 length: 14 residues. Germline V gene lookup returns CDR1 SGHAT and CDR2 FQDESV (reference sequence). Trimming left V 5 bases short and J 7 bases short, with 17 bases between. The CDR3 DNA reads as TGTGCCAGCAGCCACTATGGAATTTCGGGTGAAGCTTTCTTT. It translates to CASSHYGISGEAFF.

The CDR3 region has the DNA TGTGCCAGCAGCTTAGGACTAGCTGGGGAGACCCAGTACTTC. Protein sequence: CASSLGLAGETQYF. The chain has TRBV5-5 and TRBJ2-5; TRBD2 aligns across 8 bases. V dropped 2 bases and J dropped 5; count of bases not matched to a gene: 5. Germline CDR1 SGHKS, CDR2 YYEKEE (reference sequence). This CDR3 has 14 amino acids.

This clone turned up a few times. V and J are TRBV28 and TRBJ2-7, with TRBD1 identical over 8 bases. J was trimmed by 3 bases and V by 5 bases; bases with no gene match: 15. The germline gives CDR1 MDHEN, CDR2 SYDVKM. The CDR3 length is 17 residues. CDR3 residues: CASSPGGLSGGYYEQYF. CDR3 coding DNA: TGTGCCAGCAGTCCAGGGGGCCTCTCTGGAGGGTACTACGAGCAGTACTTC.

The genes are TRBV29-1 and TRBJ2-3, with 7 bases identical to TRBD1. After removal of 8 bases from V and 11 bases from J, the junction contained 7 bases not matched to a gene. Germline values: CDR1 SQVTM, CDR2 ANQGSEA. The CDR3 loop spans 10 amino acids. The CDR3 bases are TGCAGCTTATGGGACAGTCGGCAGTATTTT. It codes for CSLWDSRQYF.

The genes are TRBV9 and TRBJ1-3; TRBD1 might be the D (5 bases). The CDR3 extends over 15 amino acids. Germline CDR1 is SGDLS and CDR2 is YYNGEE. V was clipped by 4 bases and J by 0 bases, with 11 bases between them. For the CDR3, the DNA is TGTGCCAGCAGCACCTCAGGGAACTCTGGAAACACCATATATTTT. Protein product: CASSTSGNSGNTIYF.

The chain recombines TRBV29-1 with TRBJ2-1; 7 positions agree with TRBD2. Germline CDR1 SQVTM, CDR2 ANQGSEA. Trimming took 7 bases from V and 4 from J; bases not matched to a gene: 7. CDR3 size: 13 residues. The CDR3 DNA follows: TGCAGCGATAGCGGGCCGACGTACAATGAGCAGTTCTTC. This codes for CSDSGPTYNEQFF.

The chain recombines TRBV13 with TRBJ1-5; the match to TRBD1 covers 7 bases. The germline V gene has CDR1 PRHDT and CDR2 FYEKMQ (reference sequence). The CDR3 sequence is 14 residues long. With 7 bases clipped from V and 5 bases from J, the junction kept 8 bases outside the gene matches. CDR3 nucleotides: TGTGCCAGCAACCCCCCCAGGGGGGATCAGCCCCAGCATTTT. Protein sequence: CASNPPRGDQPQHF.

This chain joins TRBV5-4 and TRBJ2-3, with 7 bases fitting TRBD1. The CDR3 length is 13 residues. Losses at the gene ends were 3 bases for V and 5 bases for J; bases not matched to a gene: 3. The V gene's germline CDR1 is SGHNT and CDR2 YYREEE (reference sequence). CDR3 nucleotides: TGTGCCAGCAGCTATCCAGGGGGAGATACGCAGTATTTT. Protein sequence: CASSYPGGDTQYF.

The CDR3 is CASSLQGAGGYTF. Here the CDR3 DNA reads TGTGCCAGCAGTCTGCAGGGGGCGGGCGGCTACACCTTC. The chain carries TRBV2 and TRBJ1-2; TRBD1 matches at 8 bases. The germline V gene encodes CDR1 SNHLY and CDR2 FYNNEI. The CDR3 is 13 amino acids. V lost 5 bases and J lost 8; bases outside the gene matches: 7. The whole variable domain, remainder taken from reference TRBV2 and TRBJ1-2, is EPEVTQTPSHQVTQMGQEVILRCVPISNHLYFYWYRQILGQKVEFLVSFYNNEISEKSEIFDDQFSVERPDGSNFTLKIRSTKLEDSAMYFCASSLQGAGGYTFGSGTRLTVV.

The rearrangement joins TRBV5-6 to TRBJ2-1, with 10 nucleotides matching TRBD2. Germline CDR1 SGHDT, CDR2 YYEEEE. The CDR3 extends over 15 amino acids. Trimming at V came to 0 bases and at J to 5 bases, leaving 2 bases not matched to a gene. The CDR3 bases are TGTGCCAGCAGCTTGGTAGCGGGAGGCCACAATGAGCAGTTCTTC. Protein sequence: CASSLVAGGHNEQFF.

V usage is TRBV6-5 and J usage is TRBJ2-2; 7 bases are shared with TRBD2. Trimming removed 7 bases from V and 3 bases from J; junction bases left unmatched: 8. This CDR3 region has 15 residues. Germline V gene data show CDR1 as MNHEY and CDR2 as SVGAGI. DNA of the CDR3: TGTGCCAGCACCCCGGAGCGGGAACACACCGGGGAGCTGTTTTTT. Translation gives CASTPEREHTGELFF.

This chain links TRBV27 with TRBJ1-1; tentative D call: TRBD1 (5 bases). The CDR3 loop spans 14 amino acids. The V and J ends lost 2 bases and 1 base respectively, with 8 bases between them. Germline CDR1 MNHEY, CDR2 SMNVEV (reference sequence). CDR3 amino acids: CASSLGGGNTEAFF. The CDR3 DNA sequence: TGTGCCAGCAGTTTAGGGGGAGGGAACACTGAAGCTTTCTTT.

In this sample, this clone turned up once. The rearrangement links TRBV29-1 to TRBJ1-2; D unclear. This CDR3 is 12 amino acids long. V lost 4 bases and J lost 2, with 8 bases in between. Germline V gene data show CDR1 as SQVTM and CDR2 as ANQGSEA. The CDR3 reads CSVVSLNYGYTF. CDR3 sequence (DNA): TGCAGCGTTGTCTCCCTGAACTATGGCTACACCTTC.

V usage is TRBV19 and J usage is TRBJ1-5, with TRBD1 matching over 7 bases. Trimming took 3 bases from V and 4 from J; bases not matched to a gene: 12. This CDR3 contains 17 residues. Germline CDR1 LNHDA, CDR2 SQIVND (reference sequence). In DNA, the CDR3 is TGTGCCAGTAGTATCTATTCCGTGACAGGGCGAAATCAGCCCCAGCATTTT. It yields the protein CASSIYSVTGRNQPQHF. The full variable domain, rest sourced from reference TRBV19 and TRBJ1-5, is DGGITQSPKYLFRKEGQNVTLSCEQNLNHDAMYWYRQDPGQGLRLIYYSQIVNDFQKGDIAEGYSVSREKKESFPLTVTSAQKNPTAFYLCASSIYSVTGRNQPQHFGDGTRLSIL.

This CDR3 reads CASSPHFPGVNTGELFF. In DNA form, the CDR3 reads TGTGCCAGCAGCCCCCATTTTCCCGGGGTAAACACCGGGGAGCTGTTTTTT. The J gene is TRBJ2-2, the V gene TRBV9, with D maybe TRBD2 (5 bases). Trimming shortened V by 4 bases and J by 2 bases, and 18 bases separated the two germline ends. The CDR3 spans 17 residues. Germline V gene data show CDR1 as SGDLS and CDR2 as YYNGEE.

The chain has TRBV10-1 and TRBJ1-5, with D maybe TRBD1 (5 bases). CDR1 is WNHNN, CDR2 SYGVQD, per germline (reference sequence). This CDR3 comprises 13 residues. Trimming took 5 bases from V and 4 from J, leaving 9 bases between them. CDR3 coding DNA: TGCGCCAGCAGTTCGGGGGGTAATCAGCCCCAGCATTTT. It encodes CASSSGGNQPQHF.

The chain uses TRBV18 and TRBJ1-3; no definite D call. The ends were cut back, 3 bases at V and 5 bases at J, with 11 bases in the middle. The germline gives CDR1 KGHSH, CDR2 LQKENI. The CDR3 has 14 residues. The CDR3 region is CASSPNLDRNTIYF. In DNA form, the CDR3 reads TGTGCCAGCTCACCCAACCTTGACAGAAACACCATATATTTT.

This clone has only a few counts. The chain couples TRBV19 to TRBJ1-2; 8 nucleotides line up with TRBD1. V shed 3 bases and J 4 bases; nucleotides not matched to a gene: 7. CDR3 size: 15 residues. Germline V gene sequence: CDR1 LNHDA, CDR2 SQIVND (reference sequence). The CDR3 protein is CASSIRGLDFYGYTF. In nucleotides, the CDR3 is TGTGCCAGTAGTATCAGGGGGCTTGATTTCTATGGCTACACCTTC.

Notes on this clone: Germline and junction disagree at one end, which may indicate a read error. The chain recombines TRBV10-1 with TRBJ1-6; TRBD1 is a possible D gene (6 bases). The germline V gene has CDR1 WNHNN and CDR2 SYGVQD (reference sequence). The CDR3 extends over 15 amino acids. CDR3 sequence reads: CASRESQGCYSPLHF. CDR3 in DNA: TGCGCCAGCAGGGAGTCACAGGGTTGCTATTCACCCCTCCACTTT.

The chain has TRBV11-1 and TRBJ2-2, with D perhaps matching TRBD2 (6 bases). Trimming pared 5 bases from V and 5 bases from J, leaving 12 bases between. CDR3 size: 14 residues. Germline values: CDR1 SGHAT, CDR2 FQDESV (reference sequence). CDR3 region: CASSPTRPTGELFF. The CDR3 DNA follows: TGTGCCAGCAGCCCGACTAGACCAACCGGGGAGCTGTTTTTT.

The chain employs TRBV19 and TRBJ2-1, with 9 bases identical to TRBD1. This CDR3 has 15 residues. After removal of 4 bases from V and 3 bases from J, the junction contained 4 bases not matched to a gene. The V gene's germline CDR1 is LNHDA and CDR2 SQIVND (reference sequence). In DNA form, the CDR3 reads TGTGCCAGTAGTACGGGACAGGGTTACTACAATGAGCAGTTCTTC. Translating gives CASSTGQGYYNEQFF.

V usage is TRBV5-5 and J usage is TRBJ1-1, with D possibly TRBD1 on 6 matching bases. Germline CDR1 and CDR2: SGHKS and YYEKEE (reference sequence). Trimming stripped 2 bases from V and 6 bases from J, with 17 bases between. The CDR3 length is 15 residues. The CDR3 loop is CASSFRTGSRAEAFF. As DNA, the CDR3 is TGTGCCAGCAGCTTCCGTACAGGGTCGAGGGCTGAAGCTTTCTTT.

This chain uses TRBV27 with TRBJ2-2; 9 positions match TRBD1. CDR3 length: 19 residues. Per germline, CDR1 MNHEY and CDR2 SMNVEV (reference sequence). V trimming: 8 bases; J trimming: 1 base; junction bases outside the gene matches: 17. The CDR3 sequence: CASFRGVFLDRGNTGELFF. In nucleotides, the CDR3 is TGTGCCAGCTTCAGGGGTGTTTTTTTGGACAGGGGGAACACCGGGGAGCTGTTTTTT.

This clone was found once. The chain employs TRBV4-1 and TRBJ2-3, with 11 bases matching TRBD2. There are 14 residues in the CDR3. J gave up 4 bases and V 6 bases, and 3 bases lay outside the gene matches. Germline V gene sequence: CDR1 MGHRA, CDR2 YSYEKL. CDR3 sequence: CASRLAGGADTQYF. The CDR3 DNA reads TGCGCCAGCAGGTTAGCGGGGGGGGCAGATACGCAGTATTTT.

This chain connects TRBV6-1 to TRBJ2-7; TRBD2 might be the D (6 bases). The germline V and J ends were trimmed by 6 bases and 2 bases, with 17 bases remaining between them. Germline lookup yields CDR1 MNHNS and CDR2 SASEGT. This CDR3 is built from 15 residues. In DNA form, the CDR3 reads TGTGCCAGCAGGCGAGGAGGGCTGACGACCTACGAGCAGTACTTC. It is translated as CASRRGGLTTYEQYF.

Only a few counts were recorded for this clone. This chain links TRBV29-1 with TRBJ1-1; TRBD1 is a possible D gene (5 bases). Trimming left V 3 bases short and J 4 bases short, with 12 bases between. CDR1 and CDR2 from the germline V gene are SQVTM and ANQGSEA. CDR3 length: 13 residues. The CDR3 DNA sequence: TGCAGCGTTGACAGGGCTGTAGGCACTGAAGCTTTCTTT. Translating gives CSVDRAVGTEAFF.